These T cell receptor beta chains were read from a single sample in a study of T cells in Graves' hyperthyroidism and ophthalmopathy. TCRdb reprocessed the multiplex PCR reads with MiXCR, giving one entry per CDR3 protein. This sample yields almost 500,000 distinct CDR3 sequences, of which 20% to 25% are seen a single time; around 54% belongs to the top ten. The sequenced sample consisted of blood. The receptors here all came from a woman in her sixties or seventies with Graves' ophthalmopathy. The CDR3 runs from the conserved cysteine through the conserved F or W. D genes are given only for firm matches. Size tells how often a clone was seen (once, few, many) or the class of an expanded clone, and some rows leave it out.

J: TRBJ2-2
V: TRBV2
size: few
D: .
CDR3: CASSEAGARTGELFF
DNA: TGTGCCAGCAGTGAAGCAGGGGCGCGCACCGGGGAGCTGTTTTTT

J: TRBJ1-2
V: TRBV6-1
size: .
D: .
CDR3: CASAITRGGSYGYTF
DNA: TGTGCCAGCGCTATAACTCGGGGAGGTAGTTATGGCTACACCTTC

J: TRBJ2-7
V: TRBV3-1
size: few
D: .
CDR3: CASSGASDYEQYF
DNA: TGTGCCAGCAGCGGGGCTAGCGACTACGAGCAGTACTTC

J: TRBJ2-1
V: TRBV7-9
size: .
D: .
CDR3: CASSPTGGTSFF
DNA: TGTGCCAGCAGCCCAACCGGCGGGACGTCGTTCTTC

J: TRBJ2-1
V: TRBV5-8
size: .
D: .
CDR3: CTSSLGGNEQFF
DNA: TGTACCAGCAGCTTGGGGGGCAATGAGCAGTTCTTC

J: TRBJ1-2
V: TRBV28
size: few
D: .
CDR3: CANSSAPGGYGYTF
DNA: TGTGCCAACAGTTCCGCCCCGGGGGGCTATGGCTACACCTTC

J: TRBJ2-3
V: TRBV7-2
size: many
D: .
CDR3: CASSRKGGSTDTQYF
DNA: TGTGCCAGCAGCCGGAAGGGGGGGAGCACAGATACGCAGTATTTT

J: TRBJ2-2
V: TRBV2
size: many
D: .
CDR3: CARKNTGELFF
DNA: TGTGCCAGGAAGAACACCGGGGAGCTGTTTTTT

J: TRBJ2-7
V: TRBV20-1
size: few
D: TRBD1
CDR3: CSARTGRYEQYF
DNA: TGCAGTGCTAGGACAGGGCGCTACGAGCAGTACTTC

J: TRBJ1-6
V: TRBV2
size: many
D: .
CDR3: CASSLRGYNSPLHF
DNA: TGTGCCAGCAGTCTCCGAGGGTATAATTCACCCCTCCACTTT

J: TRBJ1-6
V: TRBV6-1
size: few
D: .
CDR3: CASSYAADGNSPLHF
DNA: TGTGCCAGCAGTTATGCGGCAGATGGAAATTCACCCCTCCACTTT

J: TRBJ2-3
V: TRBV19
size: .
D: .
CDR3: CASSTLGVGADTQYF
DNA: TGTGCCAGTAGCACACTGGGCGTTGGGGCAGATACGCAGTATTTT

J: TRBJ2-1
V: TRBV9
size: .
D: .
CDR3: CASSVEVGRAYNEQFF
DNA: TGTGCCAGCAGCGTAGAAGTGGGAAGAGCCTACAATGAGCAGTTCTTC

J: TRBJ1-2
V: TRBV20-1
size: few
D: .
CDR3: CSARDPGNYGYTF
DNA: TGCAGTGCTAGAGATCCAGGGAACTATGGCTACACCTTC

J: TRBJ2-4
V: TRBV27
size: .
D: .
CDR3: CASRSISEAKNIQYF
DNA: TGTGCCAGCAGGTCAATCTCGGAGGCCAAAAACATTCAGTACTTC

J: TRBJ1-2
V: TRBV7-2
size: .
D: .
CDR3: CASSSRNGAGASNGYTF
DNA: TGTGCCAGCAGCTCCCGCAATGGGGCAGGGGCGTCGAATGGCTACACCTTC

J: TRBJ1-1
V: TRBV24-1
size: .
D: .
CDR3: CATSDRDIFMNTEAFF
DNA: TGTGCCACCAGTGATAGGGACATATTCATGAACACTGAAGCTTTCTTT

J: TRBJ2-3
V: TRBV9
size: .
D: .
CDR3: CASSGAQGTDTQYF
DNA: TGTGCCAGCAGTGGTGCTCAGGGGACAGATACGCAGTATTTT

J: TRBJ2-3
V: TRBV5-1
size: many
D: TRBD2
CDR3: CASSLDSGKTDTQYF
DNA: TGCGCCAGCAGCTTGGATAGCGGGAAAACAGATACGCAGTATTTT

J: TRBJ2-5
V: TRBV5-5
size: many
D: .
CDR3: CASSPGPQETQYF
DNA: TGTGCCAGCAGCCCGGGCCCACAAGAGACCCAGTACTTC

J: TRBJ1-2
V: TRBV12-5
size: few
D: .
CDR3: CASERDTYGYTF
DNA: TGTGCTAGTGAGCGGGACACTTATGGCTACACCTTC

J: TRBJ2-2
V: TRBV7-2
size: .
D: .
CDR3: CASSLGHATGELSF
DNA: TGTGCCAGCAGCTTAGGACACGCCACCGGGGAGCTGTCTTTT

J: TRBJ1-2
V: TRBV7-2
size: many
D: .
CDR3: CASSPPDYGYTF
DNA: TGTGCCAGCAGCCCCCCGGACTATGGCTACACCTTC

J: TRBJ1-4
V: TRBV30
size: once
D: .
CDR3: CAWTRMGGEKLFF
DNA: TGTGCCTGGACCCGAATGGGGGGTGAAAAACTGTTTTTT

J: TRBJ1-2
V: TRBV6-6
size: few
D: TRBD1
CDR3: CASSYLFTGGRSNGYTF
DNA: TGTGCCAGCAGTTACCTCTTTACAGGGGGGCGCTCAAATGGCTACACCTTC

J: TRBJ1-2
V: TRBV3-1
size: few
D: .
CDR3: CASSRLQGTGYTF
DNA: TGTGCCAGCAGCCGCCTACAGGGAACTGGCTACACCTTC

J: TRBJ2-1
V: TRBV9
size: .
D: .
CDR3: CASSVDPDDNEQFF
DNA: TGTGCCAGCAGCGTAGACCCCGATGACAATGAGCAGTTCTTC

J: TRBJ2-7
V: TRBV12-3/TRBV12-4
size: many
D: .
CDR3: CASRVGVSSSYEQYF
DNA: TGTGCCAGCAGGGTAGGGGTCTCGAGCTCCTACGAGCAGTACTTC

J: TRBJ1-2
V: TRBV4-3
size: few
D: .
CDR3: CASSQDLWQGSGYTF
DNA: TGCGCCAGCAGCCAAGATTTATGGCAGGGGTCTGGCTACACCTTC

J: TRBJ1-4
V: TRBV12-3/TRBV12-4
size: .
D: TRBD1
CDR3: CASSPRGLGTNEQLFF
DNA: TGTGCCAGCAGTCCCAGGGGGCTTGGAACTAATGAACAACTGTTTTTT

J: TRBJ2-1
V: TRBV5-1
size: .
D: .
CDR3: CASSLGQRGEQFF
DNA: TGCGCCAGCAGCTTGGGACAACGAGGTGAGCAGTTCTTC

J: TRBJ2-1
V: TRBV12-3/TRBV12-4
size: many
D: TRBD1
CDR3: CASSGTGGGYNEQFF
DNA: TGTGCCAGCAGTGGGACAGGGGGCGGATACAATGAGCAGTTCTTC

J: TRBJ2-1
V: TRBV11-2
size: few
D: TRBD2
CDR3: CASNLASGSWNEQFF
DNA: TGTGCCAGCAACTTAGCCAGCGGGAGTTGGAATGAGCAGTTCTTC

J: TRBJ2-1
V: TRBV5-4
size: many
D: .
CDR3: CASSAKGGNNEQFF
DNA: TGTGCCAGCAGCGCAAAGGGCGGAAACAATGAGCAGTTCTTC

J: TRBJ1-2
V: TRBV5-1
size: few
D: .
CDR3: CASSLGGQGSYGYTF
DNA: TGCGCCAGCAGCTTGGGGGGCCAGGGATCCTATGGCTACACCTTC

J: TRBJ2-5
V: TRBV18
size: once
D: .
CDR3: CASSPYRGETQYF
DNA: TGTGCCAGCTCACCGTACAGAGGGGAGACCCAGTACTTC

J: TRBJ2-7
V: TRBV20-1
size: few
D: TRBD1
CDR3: CSARQGISSYEQYF
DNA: TGCAGTGCTCGACAGGGTATCAGCTCCTACGAGCAGTACTTC

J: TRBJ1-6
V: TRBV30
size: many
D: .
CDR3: CAWITPNSPLHF
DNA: TGTGCCTGGATTACACCGAATTCACCCCTCCACTTT

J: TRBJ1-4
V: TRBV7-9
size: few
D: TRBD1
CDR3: CASSFPGGLDEKLFF
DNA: TGTGCCAGCAGCTTCCCAGGGGGCTTGGATGAAAAACTGTTTTTT

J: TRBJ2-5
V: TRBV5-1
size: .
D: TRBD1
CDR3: CASRSLQGVQETQYF
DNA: TGCGCCAGCAGGTCTTTACAGGGGGTCCAAGAGACCCAGTACTTC

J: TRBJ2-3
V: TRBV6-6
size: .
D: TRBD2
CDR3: CASSYSSGRGYTQYF
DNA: TGTGCCAGCAGTTACTCTAGCGGGAGAGGGTATACGCAGTATTTT

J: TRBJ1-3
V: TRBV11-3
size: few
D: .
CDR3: CASSLDRPPTIYF
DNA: TGTGCCAGCAGCTTAGACAGGCCACCGACCATATATTTT